This T cell receptor (beta chain) was obtained from a study of spatial heterogeneity in lung cancer. Concerning this clonotype itself: Its antigen remains unknown.

Broader study findings: Tracking of tumor mutation counts was seen in expanded intratumoral alpha and beta TCR counts.

This sample's time point: sample taken at primary tumor resection. No cell sorting; template was whole RNA from tumor, lung tissue or PBMC. V was clipped by 7 bases and J by 4 bases, with 16 bases between them. CDR3 length equals 13 residues. Germline V gene sequence: CDR1 SQVTM, CDR2 ANQGSEA. TCRdb re-analysed the 5' RACE reads in MiXCR, keeping a single row per CDR3 protein. The table lists roughly 17,000 distinct CDR3 sequences, over 6.5% of them singletons. This chain connects TRBV29-1 to TRBJ1-2, with a weak D call TRBD1 (6 bases). Sequencing was performed on lung tumor tissue, taken at surgery. This clonotype was obtained from a female donor with early-stage non-small cell lung cancer. As DNA, the CDR3 is TGCAGCGCAGGACCGGGACAAAGCTATGGCTACACCTTC. This translates into CSAGPGQSYGYTF.